This paragraph covers one T cell receptor beta chain sequence. Five hundred nanograms of biopsy DNA per sample underwent TCRB immunosequencing. Clones were read by immunoSEQ multiplex PCR, and TCRdb kept only the in-frame ones, dropping some. The top ten clones hold less than 25% of a sample with approximately 4,500 clones, roughly 69% of them seen once. The data are from a study of T cell repertoires in ileal Crohn's disease. There are 17 residues in the CDR3. Germline lookup yields CDR1 SGDLS and CDR2 YYNGEE. V was clipped by 4 bases and J by 1 base, with 18 bases between them. The source of this sequence is an adult with Crohn's disease. The chain combines TRBV9 with TRBJ1-3, with no clear D. Source material: ileal tissue. The CDR3, as DNA: TGTGCCAGCAGCTCTCCCGGCGGAGATCGATCTGGAAACACCATATATTTT. It specifies CASSSPGGDRSGNTIYF.